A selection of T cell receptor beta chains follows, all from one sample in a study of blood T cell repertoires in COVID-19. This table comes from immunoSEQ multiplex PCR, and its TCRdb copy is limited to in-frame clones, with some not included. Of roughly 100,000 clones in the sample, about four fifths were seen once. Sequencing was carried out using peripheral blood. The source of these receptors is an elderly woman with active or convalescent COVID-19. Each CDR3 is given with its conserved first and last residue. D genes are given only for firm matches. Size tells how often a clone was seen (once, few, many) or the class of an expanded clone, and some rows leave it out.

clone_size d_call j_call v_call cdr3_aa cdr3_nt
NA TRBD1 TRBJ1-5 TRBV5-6 CASSADRGPRQPQHF TGTGCCAGCAGCGCCGACAGGGGCCCAAGACAGCCCCAGCATTTT
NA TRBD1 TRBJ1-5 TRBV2 CASSADRGGNQPQHF TGTGCCAGCAGCGCCGACAGGGGAGGGAATCAGCCCCAGCATTTT
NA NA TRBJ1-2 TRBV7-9 CASSLARFGDGYTF TGTGCCAGCAGCTTAGCCCGTTTTGGAGATGGCTACACCTTC
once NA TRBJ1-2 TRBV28 CASSLQGYYGYTF TGTGCCAGCAGTTTACAGGGGTACTATGGCTACACCTTC
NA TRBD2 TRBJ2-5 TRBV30 CAWSSLAVRETQYF TGTGCCTGGAGTTCGCTAGCGGTCCGGGAGACCCAGTACTTC
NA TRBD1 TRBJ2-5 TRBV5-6 CASSIRTGETQYF TGTGCCAGCAGCATCCGGACAGGGGAGACCCAGTACTTC
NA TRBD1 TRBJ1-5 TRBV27 CASSLFSSGQINQPQHF TGTGCCAGCAGTTTATTTTCGTCGGGACAGATTAATCAGCCCCAGCATTTT
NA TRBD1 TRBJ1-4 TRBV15 CATSRDRDRAAKLFF TGTGCCACCAGCAGAGATAGGGACAGGGCAGCAAAACTGTTTTTT
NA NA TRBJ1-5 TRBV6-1 CASSESSASNQPQHF TGTGCCAGCAGTGAAAGTAGTGCTAGCAATCAGCCCCAGCATTTT
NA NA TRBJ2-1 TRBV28 CASSFLSAGFYNEQFF TGTGCCAGCAGTTTCCTCTCGGCAGGGTTTTACAATGAGCAGTTCTTC
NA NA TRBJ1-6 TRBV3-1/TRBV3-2 CASSQARSRGSPLHF TGTGCCAGCAGCCAAGCACGGTCTCGAGGTTCACCCCTCCACTTT
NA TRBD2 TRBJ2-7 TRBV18 CASSPRENSYYEQYF TGTGCCAGCTCACCGCGGGAGAATAGTTACTACGAGCAGTACTTC
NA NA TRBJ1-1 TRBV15 CATSRVLSNTEAFF TGTGCCACCAGCAGAGTATTATCGAACACTGAAGCTTTCTTT
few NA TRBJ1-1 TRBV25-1 CASSEYRGGDTEAFF TGTGCCAGCAGTGAATACCGGGGCGGGGACACTGAAGCTTTCTTT
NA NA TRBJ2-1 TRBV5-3 CARSFDFPKRAYNEQFF TGTGCCAGAAGCTTCGACTTTCCGAAGAGGGCCTACAATGAGCAGTTCTTC
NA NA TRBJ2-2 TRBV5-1 CASSLGTGAPNTGELFF TGCGCCAGCAGCTTGGGAACCGGAGCGCCGAACACCGGGGAGCTGTTTTTT
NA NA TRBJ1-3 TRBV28 CASSLVAYVNTIYF TGTGCCAGCAGTTTGGTAGCTTATGTCAACACCATATATTTT
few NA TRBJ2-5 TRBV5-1 CASSLSSGQETQYF TGCGCCAGCAGCTTGTCTTCAGGGCAAGAGACCCAGTACTTC
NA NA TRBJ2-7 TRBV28 CASSLRDEQYF TGTGCCAGCAGTTTACGGGACGAGCAGTACTTC
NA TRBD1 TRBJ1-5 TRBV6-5 CASTQTGGITPQHF TGTGCCAGCACCCAGACAGGGGGCATTACGCCCCAGCATTTT
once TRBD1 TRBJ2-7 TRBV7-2 CASSQIQGVGYEQYF TGTGCCAGCAGCCAGATCCAGGGGGTTGGCTACGAGCAGTACTTC
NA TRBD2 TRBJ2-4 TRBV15 CATRPSGRNVGNIQYF TGTGCCACCAGGCCTAGCGGGAGAAACGTCGGAAACATTCAGTACTTC
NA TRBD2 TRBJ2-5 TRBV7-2 CASSLTSAPRETQYF TGTGCCAGCAGCTTAACTAGCGCCCCACGGGAGACCCAGTACTTC
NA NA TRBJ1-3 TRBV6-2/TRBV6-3 CASSRILSSGNTIYF TGTGCCAGCAGCCGAATACTGAGCTCTGGAAACACCATATATTTT
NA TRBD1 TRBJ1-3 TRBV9 CASSSLDRASGNTIYF TGTGCCAGCAGTAGCCTGGACAGGGCCTCTGGAAACACCATATATTTT
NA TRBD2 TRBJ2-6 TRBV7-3 CASSPIGGETSGANVLTF TGTGCCAGCAGCCCGATCGGGGGGGAGACCTCTGGGGCCAACGTCCTGACTTTC
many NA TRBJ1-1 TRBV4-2 CASSQEPGGGITEAFF TGTGCCAGCAGCCAAGAGCCGGGGGGAGGGATCACTGAAGCTTTCTTT